Described below is a single TCR beta chain sequence and its context. Here immunoSEQ multiplex PCR was the method, and the copy in TCRdb shows in-frame clones only, minus some. The repertoire consists of under 100,000 clones, with approximately 83% occurring once and the leading ten covering over 9%. The sample originates from a study of PD-1 blockade in classical Hodgkin lymphoma. From germline, CDR1 is GTSNPN and CDR2 SVGIG (reference sequence). The CDR3 runs to 13 residues. V lost 4 bases, J lost 4 bases, and 10 bases lay in between. After autologous stem cell transplantation all patients relapsed, and prior brentuximab vedotin exposure differed between cohorts.

The chain combines TRBV30 with TRBJ2-2, with D unresolved. This sequence was found in a human donor with classical Hodgkin lymphoma. This sample comprised peripheral blood mononuclear cells (PBMCs), obtained at baseline. CDR3 residues: CAWTAIVTGELFF. The CDR3 nucleotides are TGTGCCTGGACAGCCATAGTCACCGGGGAGCTGTTTTTT.